This paragraph covers one T cell receptor beta chain sequence. Antigen specificity is unknown. The data derive from a study of CD8 T cells in ankylosing spondylitis. Study results and caveats: One TCR beta motif, made up of roughly eight highly homologous variants, appeared characteristic of ankylosing spondylitis blood. Peripheral blood held disease-linked clones only at relatively low frequency, and these were CD8+. Reported data indicate significant enrichment of disease-linked clones within matched ankylosing spondylitis synovial fluid.

5'-RACE, quantitative and with molecular barcodes, yielded the TCR beta libraries. TCRdb reanalysed the 5' RACE reads using MiXCR and keeps one entry per CDR3 protein. The repertoire includes approximately 140,000 distinct CDR3 sequences, approximately 48% of them detected once, and 15% sits in the top ten. CDR3 length: 14 amino acids. Material: synovial fluid, either unsorted or a sorted T cell fraction (not recorded which). V is TRBV21-1 and J is TRBJ1-1. TRBV21-1 is annotated as a pseudogene. The TCR sequence derives from a male donor with ankylosing spondylitis. The DNA for the CDR3 is TGTGCCAGCAGCAAATTGGAGGGATACCTGGGGGCTTTCTTT. This codes for CASSKLEGYLGAFF.